These 28 T cell receptor beta chains originate from one sample sequenced in a study of identical twins. TCRdb re-analysed the 5' RACE reads in MiXCR, keeping a single row per CDR3 protein. The data hold around 1.7 million distinct CDR3 sequences, with around 29% observed a single time. Sequencing was carried out using cord blood. Receptors originate from a newborn girl in good health.

V and J are TRBV5-1 and TRBJ2-1, with 7 bases lining up with TRBD2. After removal of 4 bases from V and 10 bases from J, the junction contained 11 bases not matched to a gene. Germline assignment: CDR1 SGHRS and CDR2 YFSETQ. The CDR3 contains 14 residues. CDR3 DNA sequence: TGCGCCAGCAGCCCCCTAAGCGGGATCTACGAGCAGTTCTTC. Amino acids: CASSPLSGIYEQFF.

The count of this clonotype is one. The gene calls are TRBV7-9 and TRBJ2-3, with 8 bases lining up with TRBD2. CDR3 size: 16 residues. V lost 2 bases to trimming and J lost 2 bases; unmatched junction nucleotides: 6. Per germline, CDR1 SEHNR and CDR2 FQNEAQ (reference sequence). The CDR3 loop reads CASSLRLLADTDTQYF. The CDR3, as DNA: TGTGCCAGCAGCTTAAGGTTACTAGCGGACACAGATACGCAGTATTTT.

The gene calls are TRBV18 and TRBJ2-7; D is perhaps TRBD1 or TRBD2 (5 bases each). V lost 3 bases and J lost 3, with 27 bases in between. Germline assignment: CDR1 KGHSH and CDR2 LQKENI. This CDR3 comprises 19 residues. The CDR3: CASSPLDSQGARVYYEQYF. CDR3 DNA: TGTGCCAGCTCACCCCTAGATTCTCAGGGAGCGCGGGTTTACTACGAGCAGTACTTC.

This clonotype was seen once. V gene TRBV6-5 combines with J gene TRBJ1-5; possibly TRBD1 for D (5 bases). Germline V gene data show CDR1 as MNHEY and CDR2 as SVGAGI. V lost 4 bases and J lost 2, with 21 bases in between. This CDR3 region has 18 residues. The CDR3 nucleotides read TGTGCCAGCAGTTCCACCAAAATCCGACAGAGCCGCAATCAGCCCCAGCATTTT. It specifies CASSSTKIRQSRNQPQHF.

This clonotype was seen once. The chain employs TRBV20-1 and TRBJ2-7; TRBD2 matches at 7 bases. The end of the DNA is better explained by TRBJ2-5, so the J call may be wrong. Per the germline V gene, CDR1 is DFQATT and CDR2 is SNEGSKA (reference sequence). The CDR3 consists of 15 residues. The CDR3 nucleotides read TGCAGTGCTAGGCTAATAGCGGGTCGGGCGAAGACCCAGTACTTC. Its translation is CSARLIAGRAKTQYF.

The chain recombines TRBV10-3 with TRBJ2-1, with a tentative D call TRBD2 (6 bases). The CDR3 length is 13 residues. V lost 6 bases to trimming and J lost 7 bases, with 13 bases between them. The germline V gene encodes CDR1 ENHRY and CDR2 SYGVKD. The CDR3 reads CAISQTEGNEQFF. The CDR3 DNA reads as TGTGCCATCAGCCAAACGGAGGGGAATGAGCAGTTCTTC.

This clonotype was recorded a few times. The chain uses TRBV19 and TRBJ1-2; TRBD1 agrees at 9 bases. The CDR3 is made up of 15 amino acids. Germline assignment: CDR1 LNHDA and CDR2 SQIVND (reference sequence). V lost 5 bases, J lost 4 bases, and 8 bases stayed unmatched. Here the CDR3 reads CASSPRTGDGYGYTF. CDR3 DNA: TGTGCCAGTAGTCCCCGGACAGGGGACGGCTATGGCTACACCTTC.

This clonotype was recorded many times. The chain is built from TRBV12-3 or TRBV12-4 and TRBJ2-3; 10 bases match TRBD2. The CDR3 is 16 amino acids. V lost 4 bases, J lost 0 bases, and 4 bases stayed unmatched. For the CDR3, the DNA is TGTGCCAGCAGTTCGGCGGGACTAGCGAGCACAGATACGCAGTATTTT. Amino acid sequence: CASSSAGLASTDTQYF.

The chain carries TRBV20-1 and TRBJ2-3, with D possibly matching TRBD2 (6 bases). This CDR3 comprises 14 residues. CDR1 and CDR2 (germline): DFQATT, SNEGSKA (reference sequence). The V end lost 2 bases, the J end lost 0 bases, and 9 bases lay between the germline ends. CDR3 sequence (DNA): TGCAGTGCTAGACGGGGGTTTAGCACAGATACGCAGTATTTT. Protein product: CSARRGFSTDTQYF.

The gene calls are TRBV3-1 and TRBJ2-7; D might be TRBD1 or TRBD2, each matching 5 bases. Trimming cost V 0 bases and J 4 bases, with 13 bases left between them. The CDR3 extends over 15 amino acids. Germline V gives CDR1 LGHDT, CDR2 YNNKEL (reference sequence). The CDR3 bases are TGTGCCAGCAGCCAAGACGGGGCCAGGTCGTACGAGCAGTACTTC. As protein: CASSQDGARSYEQYF.

The chain combines TRBV7-2 with TRBJ2-3; the D is unclear. V lost 5 bases and J lost 0, with 9 bases in between. This CDR3 spans 14 amino acids. Germline V gene lookup returns CDR1 SGHTA and CDR2 FQGNSA. CDR3 residues: CASSPPWSTDTQYF. In nucleotides, the CDR3 is TGTGCCAGCAGCCCACCCTGGAGCACAGATACGCAGTATTTT.

This clonotype has a handful of counts. The chain is built from TRBV20-1 and TRBJ1-6; 8 bases line up with TRBD1. With V trimmed by 2 bases and J by 10 bases, 4 bases remained unmatched. Germline V lookup: CDR1 DFQATT, CDR2 SNEGSKA (reference sequence). There are 13 residues in the CDR3. CDR3 in amino acids: CSARSGGKSPLHF. DNA of the CDR3: TGCAGTGCTAGATCAGGGGGCAAATCACCCCTCCACTTT.

The chain employs TRBV7-9 and TRBJ2-3, with 9 positions matching TRBD2. Germline lookup yields CDR1 SEHNR and CDR2 FQNEAQ (reference sequence). The CDR3 is made up of 15 amino acids. V shed 4 bases, J shed 4 bases, and the junction held 6 bases outside the gene matches. CDR3 in DNA: TGTGCCAGCAGCTCTATAGCGGGAGTTGCAGATACGCAGTATTTT. Protein sequence: CASSSIAGVADTQYF.

This clonotype occurred a few times. The gene calls are TRBV7-9 and TRBJ2-1; perhaps TRBD2 as D (6 bases). Looked up from germline, CDR1 is SEHNR and CDR2 is FQNEAQ (reference sequence). Trimming removed 6 bases from V and 2 bases from J, with 8 bases in between. The length of the CDR3 is 13 residues. CDR3 coding DNA: TGTGCCAGCAGTCAGCGGGCCTACAATGAGCAGTTCTTC. Amino acids: CASSQRAYNEQFF. The entire variable domain, with the rest obtained from reference TRBV7-9 and TRBJ2-1, is as follows: DTGVSQNPRHKITKRGQNVTFRCDPISEHNRLYWYRQTLGQGPEFLTYFQNEAQLEKSRLLSDRFSAERPKGSFSTLEIQRTEQGDSAMYLCASSQRAYNEQFFGPGTRLTVL.

The chain links TRBV29-1 to TRBJ2-3; 9 bases align to TRBD1. V lost 0 bases to trimming and J lost 5 bases; unmatched junction nucleotides: 9. Looked up from germline, CDR1 is SQVTM and CDR2 is ANQGSEA. This CDR3 has 16 amino acids. In DNA, the CDR3 is TGCAGCGTTGAAGACCCAAGGACAGGGGAGTTAGATACGCAGTATTTT. Protein: CSVEDPRTGELDTQYF.

This clonotype was observed many times. The chain's CDR3 is CSVGPRDGYTF. CDR3 sequence (DNA): TGCAGCGTTGGACCGCGGGATGGCTACACCTTC. This sequence joins TRBV29-1 and TRBJ1-2; D uncertain. V was trimmed by 4 bases and J by 6 bases, leaving 9 bases between them. The CDR3 is 11 residues long. Germline V gene lookup returns CDR1 SQVTM and CDR2 ANQGSEA.

This clonotype was seen a handful of times. This sequence joins TRBV7-2 and TRBJ2-1; tentative D call: TRBD1 (6 bases). Trimming shortened V by 1 base and J by 8 bases, and 12 bases separated the two germline ends. The CDR3 runs 14 residues. The V gene's germline CDR1 is SGHTA and CDR2 FQGNSA. The CDR3 nucleotides read TGTGCCAGCAGCTTAGGGGGACACTCATATGAGCAGTTCTTC. Translated: CASSLGGHSYEQFF.

This clonotype was found a few times. The chain combines TRBV28 with TRBJ1-2, with 10 bases aligning to TRBD1. The germline V gene has CDR1 MDHEN and CDR2 SYDVKM. V shed 6 bases and J 4 bases; nucleotides not matched to a gene: 5. The CDR3 consists of 14 residues. CDR3 nucleotide sequence: TGTGCCAGCAGGAGACAGGGGGCGAGCTATGGCTACACCTTC. This sequence encodes CASRRQGASYGYTF.

The gene calls are TRBV6-6 and TRBJ2-5; D not resolved. Germline V gives CDR1 MNHNY, CDR2 SVGAGI (reference sequence). The V end was cut by 4 bases, the J end by 11 bases, with 11 bases between. The length of the CDR3 is 11 residues. CDR3 DNA: TGTGCCAGCAGTTCCGACCTTGGGCAGTACTTC. It codes for CASSSDLGQYF.

The chain combines TRBV14 with TRBJ2-7; weak D call: TRBD1 (5 bases). This CDR3 is 17 amino acids long. Germline-derived CDR1 and CDR2 are SGHDN and FVKESK. V lost 0 bases and J 0 bases, leaving 15 bases between the germline ends. CDR3 nucleotides: TGTGCCAGCAGCCAAGATGGTCCCAGGGCCCTCTCCTACGAGCAGTACTTC. Amino acid sequence: CASSQDGPRALSYEQYF.

The chain links TRBV20-1 to TRBJ2-3; 12 bases are shared with TRBD2. This CDR3 region has 13 residues. V trimming: 7 bases; J trimming: 4 bases; junction bases outside the gene matches: 3. Germline V CDR1 and CDR2: DFQATT, SNEGSKA (reference sequence). The CDR3 region has the DNA TGCAGTGGGAGGACTAGCGGGGCAGATACGCAGTATTTT. Amino acid sequence: CSGRTSGADTQYF.

This clonotype was observed at least ten times. CDR3 DNA sequence: TGCAGCGTTGCGGACAGTGGAGAGACCCAGTACTTC. Protein: CSVADSGETQYF. The chain couples TRBV29-1 to TRBJ2-5; tentatively, D is TRBD1 (6 bases). The V end was cut by 4 bases, the J end by 4 bases, with 10 bases between. CDR1 and CDR2 (germline): SQVTM, ANQGSEA. The CDR3 extends over 12 amino acids. Full variable domain (outside the CDR3, taken from reference TRBV29-1 and TRBJ2-5): SAVISQKPSRDICQRGTSLTIQCQVDSQVTMMFWYRQQPGQSLTLIATANQGSEATYESGFVIDKFPISRPNLTFSTLTVSNMSPEDSSIYLCSVADSGETQYFGPGTRLLVL.

As concerns this clonotype: This may be a read error, as it is one base from a much larger clone. This chain uses TRBV10-3 with TRBJ1-2; D is possibly TRBD1 (6 bases). The CDR3 is 13 amino acids. Germline V gene lookup returns CDR1 ENHRY and CDR2 SYGVKD. V lost 7 bases, J lost 9 bases, and 18 bases lay in between. The CDR3 DNA reads as TGTGCCATCACCGAAGCAGGGGTATATAGCTACACCTTC. Protein: CAITEAGVYSYTF.

Comments on this clonotype: A read error is possible here, since a much larger clone lies one base away. The CDR3 protein is CSVEYGGAAYGYTF. In nucleotides, the CDR3 is TGCAGCGTTGAATACGGAGGCGCTGCCTATGGCTACACCTTC. The V call is TRBV29-1, the J call TRBJ1-2; D ambiguous. This CDR3 comprises 14 residues. Germline CDR1 is SQVTM and CDR2 is ANQGSEA. The germline V and J ends were trimmed by 2 bases and 4 bases, with 14 bases remaining between them. Variable domain in full (rest from reference TRBV29-1 and TRBJ1-2): SAVISQKPSRDICQRGTSLTIQCQVDSQVTMMFWYRQQPGQSLTLIATANQGSEATYESGFVIDKFPISRPNLTFSTLTVSNMSPEDSSIYLCSVEYGGAAYGYTFGSGTRLTVV.

The gene calls are TRBV10-3 and TRBJ1-2, with 7 bases that match TRBD1. The germline CDR1 and CDR2 sequences are ENHRY and SYGVKD. The CDR3 contains 18 residues. This CDR3 is CAREGAFSYYRANYGYTF. The DNA of the CDR3 is TGTGCACGCGAGGGGGCCTTTTCTTATTACAGGGCTAACTATGGCTACACCTTC.

This clonotype appeared a few times. The rearrangement joins TRBV5-1 to TRBJ2-1; maybe TRBD2 (6 bases). V was trimmed by 0 bases and J by 0 bases, leaving 19 bases between them. Germline assignment: CDR1 SGHRS and CDR2 YFSETQ. This CDR3 has 19 amino acids. The CDR3 loop reads CASSLALRGGTFSYNEQFF. The CDR3 coding sequence is TGCGCCAGCAGCTTGGCCCTAAGGGGAGGTACCTTCTCCTACAATGAGCAGTTCTTC.

This chain links TRBV5-1 with TRBJ1-4; maybe TRBD1 (5 bases). This CDR3 has 14 amino acids. Trimming took off 3 bases at V and 3 bases at J, with 9 bases between the two ends. In germline, CDR1 is SGHRS, CDR2 YFSETQ. CDR3 loop: CASSWGFPNEKLFF. In DNA, the CDR3 is TGCGCCAGCAGCTGGGGGTTCCCTAATGAAAAACTGTTTTTT.

The chain links TRBV2 to TRBJ2-7; D is perhaps TRBD2 (6 bases). V lost 10 bases and J 0 bases, leaving 28 bases between the germline ends. Germline assignment: CDR1 SNHLY and CDR2 FYNNEI. The CDR3 spans 18 residues. CDR3 coding DNA: TGTGCCATCCCGTCAGGGTCTAGCGAGTATTTGAGCTCCTACGAGCAGTACTTC. Residues: CAIPSGSSEYLSSYEQYF. Full variable domain (rest looked up from reference TRBV2 and TRBJ2-7): EPEVTQTPSHQVTQMGQEVILRCVPISNHLYFYWYRQILGQKVEFLVSFYNNEISEKSEIFDDQFSVERPDGSNFTLKIRSTKLEDSAMYFCAIPSGSSEYLSSYEQYFGPGTRLTVT.